This TCR beta chain was documented in a study of cytomegalovirus exposure and HLA in healthy donors (dated by TCRdb to 2015 to 2018). A note on the overall study: According to an earlier analysis of several hundred of the donors, about 179 million T cells yielded approximately 120 million unique TCR beta sequences and more than 250 Gb of sequence data. Across around 400 genotyped donors of the cohort, an average of about 240,000 unique TCR beta nucleotide sequences per donor were sequenced, and roughly 20% of those sequences were non-productive. A later genetic analysis took genome-wide SNP genotypes for 398 of the 666 donors and used that subset as a discovery cohort. Of the roughly 400 genotyped donors, 80% to 90% were placed in the genetic ancestry cluster associated with self-reported Caucasian donors. The later analysis used no new phenotypic data to find candidate immune exposures, relying instead on TCR beta sequences and their occurrence across donors. Because of strong linkage in the cohort, a few DR-DQ haplotypes were treated as single units for association and clustering. Alongside the repertoire data, information on donor age, sex, ethnicity and CMV serostatus was compiled. An earlier analysis of 587 of the donors used high-throughput TCR beta sequencing to judge whether each TCR beta V gene segment behaved as functional or pseudogenic. The study was designed to test whether signatures of past pathogen exposure could be identified by cataloging public T cell receptors. An early release that covered more than 550 HLA-typed donors contained approximately 300 gigabases of sequencing data and around 85 million unique TCR sequences. A separate validation cohort of over 95 different subjects was used in addition to the approximately 700-subject first cohort. Using immunosequencing, the study profiled T cell repertoires from approximately 700 subjects and related those repertoires to cytomegalovirus serostatus. Class I and class II HLA loci were covered by the typing at four-digit resolution. To study patterns of TCR occurrence, a later analysis re-analyzed previously published TCR beta repertoires from around 700 donors and added high-resolution HLA genotyping. Typing coverage varied by locus: 629-630 donors for A, B, C, DRB1 and DQB1; 500 to 550 for DQA1; around 610 for DPA1; roughly 450 for DPB1. To predict cytomegalovirus infection status, the study brought together high-throughput TCR immunosequencing, statistical association of individual TCRs with disease status, and machine learning. Every discovery cohort repertoire had been produced on one sequencing platform. What the work shows at the level of the full study, not this receptor alone: A cluster of highly shared sequence variants was judged likely to be a technical artifact of the sequencing pipeline. A later analysis found that HLA-associated TCR beta chains were more clonally expanded and had lower generation probabilities than equally common non-associated chains. The study listed approximately 160 TCR beta chains as associated with cytomegalovirus. Because HLA typing was unavailable for some donors at each locus, only the typed subset was used in association tests. The authors suggested that the approach could potentially be extended to other disease states and immunological phenotypes. The classifier was reported to diagnose cytomegalovirus status with high specificity and sensitivity in both the original and validation cohorts. Across donors, most TCR sequences were observed very rarely, whereas some public TCRs were present in many individuals. Presence/absence analyses assumed roughly uniform sequencing depth across donors, an assumption that may not hold. A later genetic analysis associated a missense DCLRE1C variant with V-gene and J-gene trimming of TCR beta chains, and an independent cohort replicated the association. CMV serostatus was the only immune exposure information available for the cohort. Some IMGT-functional V segments, including TRBV6-2 and TRBV6-3, could not be distinguished by the 87-base-pair reads and were therefore excluded. In an earlier analysis of some 550 of the donors, most TCR beta V segments were observed in productive rearrangements about 90% or about 30% of the time, broadly matching IMGT annotations. In a later analysis, most CMV-associated TCR beta chains were found to appear HLA-restricted, with HLA associations seemingly driven largely by CMV exposure. According to a later genetic analysis, donors in an Asian-associated ancestry cluster had fewer N-insertions in productive TCRs than the roughly 660-donor mean. In vitro tests confirmed that three of the cytomegalovirus-associated TCR beta chains recognize cytomegalovirus antigens. Several of the top co-occurrence clusters appeared to be linked to parvovirus B19, influenza, CMV and Epstein-Barr virus, according to a later analysis. Over 15 rarely observed V segments, including chromosome 9 orphons, were excluded from the earlier analysis of about 600 of the donors because counts were too low. A further reported finding was that TCR beta sequences accurately predicted the HLA-A and HLA-B alleles for most subjects in the first cohort. Correlated functional status among segregating V segments might be attributable to linkage disequilibrium, but an unknown experimental factor could not be ruled out. A later analysis found that TCR association rates varied across HLA loci, with DRB1 alleles showing the most associated TCRs and HLA-C alleles the fewest. In a later analysis, 16,951 TCR beta sequences were associated with specific HLA alleles at a false discovery rate of 0.05. Assigning TCR associations to individual alleles was difficult when HLA alleles, especially DR and DQ, strongly co-occurred. Only TCR beta chains were sequenced in this cohort, and the absence of alpha or paired-chain data limited detectable features.

To prepare the library, the immunoSEQ multiplex PCR assay was applied. For the multiplex PCR, a mixture combining 60 forward primers for TCR Vbeta segments and 13 reverse primers for TCR Jbeta segments was used. The CDR3 region of rearranged TCR beta genes was amplified from genomic DNA with a multiplex PCR assay. On the Illumina HiSeq System, the amplified TCR beta libraries were sequenced as 87-base-pair reads. On the study's bioinformatics: Across the 670 or so repertoires, a later analysis counted around 80 million unique TCR beta chains, around 10 million of which were shared by at least two donors. Raw reads were error-corrected and collapsed into unique sequences with a nearest-neighbor algorithm that merged closely related sequences to remove PCR and sequencing errors. V, D and J gene segments were assigned by aligning CDR3 sequences to IMGT reference sequences. For a sequence to be retained, a match of at least six nucleotides to both a V gene segment and a J gene segment was required. A rearrangement was called productive if the CDR3 had no stop codons and remained in frame with V and J, and every other rearrangement was called non-productive. Following IMGT convention, CDR3 was defined as the stretch from the second conserved V-encoded cysteine to the conserved J-encoded phenylalanine. The earlier analysis of about 640 of the donors excluded any sequence lacking an unambiguous match to a single V gene segment. An earlier analysis of fewer than 750 of the donors classified V segments as functional when productive rearrangements were above 56.7% and as segregating when the standard deviation between donors was above 5%. A statistical classification framework was built to diagnose cytomegalovirus status from the catalog of TCR beta chain sequences. In a later analysis, TCR nucleotide sequences were compared against IMGT/GENE-DB human TR gene sequences so that V and J genes could be assigned. A later analysis assigned CDR3 sequences and most-parsimonious VDJ recombination scenarios with the TCRdist pipeline. In a later analysis, each TCR beta chain was defined by its CDR3 amino acid sequence together with its V-gene family, and reads without a unique V-gene family were excluded. As a way to deal with suspected cross-contamination and a sequencing artifact, a later analysis dropped roughly 620 nucleotide sequences that were highly shared and had low generation probability. In a later analysis, a clonal expansion index for each public chain was calculated from normalized within-repertoire ranks of inferred template counts. In a later analysis, generation probabilities were computed using a VDJ recombination model fitted to out-of-frame rearrangements, and the results were checked against IGoR. In a later analysis, hypergeometric tests were used to score TCR-TCR, TCR-HLA and TCR-CMV co-occurrence, with a repertoire-size bias correction applied to TCR pairs. A later analysis estimated false discovery rates by permuting HLA or CMV assignments 20 times. In a later analysis, co-occurring TCRs were grouped using DBSCAN, and TCRdist sequence similarity was added for clustering within HLA-allele-positive subsets. Repertoires with fewer than 30,000 or more than 120,000 public chains were left out of co-occurrence clustering, as were about five repertoires with anomalous nucleotide sharing. Not all clones reach the TCRdb copy of this immuneACCESS table, which keeps in-frame sequences only. Checked studies attribute under half of the gap to unresolved V genes and leave the rest unexplained. V and J calls and clone size are as listed in that table; D and trimming were resolved from the DNA. In all, the sample holds 130,000 to 150,000 clones, and roughly three quarters of those were seen once. About 4.7% of the sample belongs to the ten largest clones.

In total, about 650 healthy bone marrow donors made up the cohort. Cohort members were all nominally healthy when sampled, although unrecorded immune exposures were likely present. The donor was CMV seronegative and was included in the group of several hundred seronegative cohort members. Each donor provided a peripheral blood sample, and peripheral blood mononuclear cells were used for TCR beta sequencing. Genomic DNA was extracted from the blood cell samples with the Qiagen DNeasy Blood Extraction Kit. As concerns this clone: The antigen this receptor binds is unknown. Base quality data are lacking; no much larger clone is found one base away.

At the junction V is shortened by 5 bases and J by 3 bases, with 17 bases in between. Taken from cysteine to phenylalanine, the CDR3 has 15 residues. Left in the record is the CDR3 DNA by itself, 45 bases read in frame from the first base. The germline V gene provides CDR1 SGHTA and CDR2 FQGNSA. The material sequenced was PBMCs. This clonotype was obtained from a male donor in good health and CMV-seronegative. The chain employs TRBV7-2 and TRBJ2-7; TRBD2 is possibly the D segment (6 matching bases). The DNA sequence is as follows: TGTGCCAGCAGCCCGATGGGGGGTGGGTTCTACGAGCAGTACTTC. Its product reads: CASSPMGGGFYEQYF.